This T cell receptor (beta chain) was profiled in a study of blood T cell repertoires in COVID-19. Looking at the study overall: Sample material is recorded as cDNA or gDNA derived from T cells, B-cell-depleted T cells, or PBMCs.

Between the trimmed V and J ends, which lost 7 bases and 4 bases, there was a span of 19 bases. The germline V gene encodes CDR1 SQVTM and CDR2 ANQGSEA. This CDR3 comprises 14 residues. Original processing methods: Amplification of reference gene primers was used by the study to estimate nucleated cell counts. Repertoires were generated with immunoSEQ multiplex PCR, while TCRdb's copy carries only in-frame clones and drops some. V and J calls and clone size are those listed in that table; D and trimming were worked out from the DNA. The sample has 470,000 or so clones; approximately 85% are singletons.

The sequenced material came from peripheral blood. This chain joins TRBV29-1 and TRBJ1-2; tentative D call: TRBD1 (5 bases). This receptor was identified in a human donor in a cohort sampled during active COVID-19. The CDR3 loop is CSAGSLDTAYGYTF. In DNA, the CDR3 is TGCAGCGCCGGAAGCTTGGACACAGCCTATGGCTACACCTTC.